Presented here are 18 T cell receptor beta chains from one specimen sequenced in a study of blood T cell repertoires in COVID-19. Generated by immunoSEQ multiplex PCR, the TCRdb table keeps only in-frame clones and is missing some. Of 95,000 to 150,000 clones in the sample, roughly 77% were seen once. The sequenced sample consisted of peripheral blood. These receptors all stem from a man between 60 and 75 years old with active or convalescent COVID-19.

The CDR3 region is CAWSSSLQGGNSPLHF. In DNA, the CDR3 is TGTGCCTGGAGTTCTTCCCTACAGGGGGGGAATTCACCCCTCCACTTT. This sequence joins TRBV30 and TRBJ1-6, with 8 nucleotides matching TRBD1. From germline, CDR1 is GTSNPN and CDR2 SVGIG (reference sequence). J lost 7 bases, V lost 2 bases, and 10 bases had no gene match. The CDR3 has 16 residues. The complete variable domain, with remaining parts taken from reference TRBV30 and TRBJ1-6, reads SQTIHQWPATLVQPVGSPLSLECTVEGTSNPNLYWYRQAAGRGLQLLFYSVGIGQISSEVPQNLSASRPQDRQFILSSKKLLLSDSGFYLCAWSSSLQGGNSPLHFGNGTRLTVT.

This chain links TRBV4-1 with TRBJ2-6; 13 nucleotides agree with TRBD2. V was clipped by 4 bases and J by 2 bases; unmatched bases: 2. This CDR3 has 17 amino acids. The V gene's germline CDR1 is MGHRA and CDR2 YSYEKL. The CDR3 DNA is TGCGCCAGCAGCCTGGGACTAGCGGGAACTGGGGCCAACGTCCTGACTTTC. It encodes CASSLGLAGTGANVLTF.

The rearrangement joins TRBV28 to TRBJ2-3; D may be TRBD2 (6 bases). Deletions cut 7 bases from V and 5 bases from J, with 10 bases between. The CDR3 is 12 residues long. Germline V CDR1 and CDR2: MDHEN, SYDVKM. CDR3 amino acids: CASKSGQDTQYF. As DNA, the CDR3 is TGTGCCAGCAAAAGCGGGCAAGATACGCAGTATTTT.

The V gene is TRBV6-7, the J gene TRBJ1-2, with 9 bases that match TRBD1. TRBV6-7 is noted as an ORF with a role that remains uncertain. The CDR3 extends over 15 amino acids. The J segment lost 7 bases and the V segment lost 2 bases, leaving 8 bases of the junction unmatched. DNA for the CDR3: TGTGCCAGCAGTTACGGGACAGGGAGGAATGCTGGCTACACCTTC. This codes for CASSYGTGRNAGYTF.

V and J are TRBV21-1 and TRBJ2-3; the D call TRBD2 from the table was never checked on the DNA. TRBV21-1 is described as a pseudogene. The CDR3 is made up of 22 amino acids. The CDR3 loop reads CASSLSSRVGNSKGPITDTQYF. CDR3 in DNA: TGTGCCAGCAGCCTCTCGTCGAGGGTTGGGAACTCCAAGGGTCCAATCACAGATACGCAGTATTTT.

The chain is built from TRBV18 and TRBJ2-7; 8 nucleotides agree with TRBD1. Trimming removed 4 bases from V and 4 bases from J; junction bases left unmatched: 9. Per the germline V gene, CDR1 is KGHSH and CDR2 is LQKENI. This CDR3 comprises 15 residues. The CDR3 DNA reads TGTGCCAGCTCACTAGGACAGGGACCATCTTACGAGCAGTACTTC. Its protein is CASSLGQGPSYEQYF.

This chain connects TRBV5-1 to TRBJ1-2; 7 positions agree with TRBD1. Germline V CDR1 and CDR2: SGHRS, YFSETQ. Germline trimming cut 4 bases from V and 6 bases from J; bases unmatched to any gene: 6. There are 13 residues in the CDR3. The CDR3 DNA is TGCGCCAGCAGCCTCGGGACAGAGGATGGCTACACCTTC. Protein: CASSLGTEDGYTF.

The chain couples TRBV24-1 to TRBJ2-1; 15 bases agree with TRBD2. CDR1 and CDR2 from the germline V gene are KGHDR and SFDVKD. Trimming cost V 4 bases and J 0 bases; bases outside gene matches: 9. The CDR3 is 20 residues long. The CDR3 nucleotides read TGTGCCACCAGTGAGCCGGGACTAGCGGGAGGACGGCCCTCCTACAATGAGCAGTTCTTC. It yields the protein CATSEPGLAGGRPSYNEQFF.

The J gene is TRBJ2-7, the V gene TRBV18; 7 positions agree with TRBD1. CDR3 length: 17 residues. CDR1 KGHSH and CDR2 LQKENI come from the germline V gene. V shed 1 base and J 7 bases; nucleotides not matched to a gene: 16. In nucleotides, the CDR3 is TGTGCCAGCTCACCACTTGAGGGGGCCCCCAAGTCTAAGGAGCAGTACTTC. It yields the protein CASSPLEGAPKSKEQYF. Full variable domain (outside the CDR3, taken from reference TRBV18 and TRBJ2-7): NAGVMQNPRHLVRRRGQEARLRCSPMKGHSHVYWYRQLPEEGLKFMVYLQKENIIDESGMPKERFSAEFPKEGPSILRIQQVVRGDSAAYFCASSPLEGAPKSKEQYFGPGTRLTVT.

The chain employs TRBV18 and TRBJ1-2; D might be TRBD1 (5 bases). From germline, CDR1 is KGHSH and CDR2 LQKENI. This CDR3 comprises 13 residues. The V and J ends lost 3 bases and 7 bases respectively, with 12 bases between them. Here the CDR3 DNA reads TGTGCCAGCTCACCGGACAAACGAGGTGGCTACACCTTC. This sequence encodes CASSPDKRGGYTF.

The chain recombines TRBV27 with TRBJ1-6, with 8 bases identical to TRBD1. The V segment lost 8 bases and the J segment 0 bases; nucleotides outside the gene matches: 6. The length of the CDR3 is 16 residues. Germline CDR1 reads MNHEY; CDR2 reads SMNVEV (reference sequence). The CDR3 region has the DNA TGTGCCAGCGGGGGACAGGAGAGCTCCTATAATTCACCCCTCCACTTT. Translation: CASGGQESSYNSPLHF.

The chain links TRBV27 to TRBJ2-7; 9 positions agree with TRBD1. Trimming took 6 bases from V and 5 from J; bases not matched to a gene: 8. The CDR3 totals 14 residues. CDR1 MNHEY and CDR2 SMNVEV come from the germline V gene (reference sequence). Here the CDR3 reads CASRWTGVSDEQYF. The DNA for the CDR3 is TGTGCCAGCAGGTGGACAGGGGTTTCTGACGAGCAGTACTTC.

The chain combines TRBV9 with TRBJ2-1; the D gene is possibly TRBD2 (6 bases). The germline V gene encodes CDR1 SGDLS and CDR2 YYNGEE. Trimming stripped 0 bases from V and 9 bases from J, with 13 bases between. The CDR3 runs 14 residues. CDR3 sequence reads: CASSVDGGPGEQFF. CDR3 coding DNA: TGTGCCAGCAGCGTAGACGGAGGGCCGGGTGAGCAGTTCTTC.

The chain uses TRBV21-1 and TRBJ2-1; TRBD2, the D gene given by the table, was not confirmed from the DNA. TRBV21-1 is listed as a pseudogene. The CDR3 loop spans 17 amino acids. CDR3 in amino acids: CASSKRRTGEGDNEQFF. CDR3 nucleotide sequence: TGTGCCAGCAGCAAAAGGCGAACGGGAGAAGGCGACAATGAGCAGTTCTTC.

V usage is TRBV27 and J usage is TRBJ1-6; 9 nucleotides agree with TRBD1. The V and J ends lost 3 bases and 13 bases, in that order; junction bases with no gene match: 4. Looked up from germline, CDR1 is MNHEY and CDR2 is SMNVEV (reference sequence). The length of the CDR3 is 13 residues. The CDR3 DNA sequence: TGTGCCAGCAGTTTGGGACAGGGTGGCCCCCTCCACTTT. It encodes CASSLGQGGPLHF.

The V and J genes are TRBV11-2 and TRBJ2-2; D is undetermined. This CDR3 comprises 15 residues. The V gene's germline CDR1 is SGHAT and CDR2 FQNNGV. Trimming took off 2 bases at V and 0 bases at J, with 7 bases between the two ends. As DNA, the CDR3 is TGTGCCAGCAGCTTACTCCCCGCGAACACCGGGGAGCTGTTTTTT. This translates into CASSLLPANTGELFF.

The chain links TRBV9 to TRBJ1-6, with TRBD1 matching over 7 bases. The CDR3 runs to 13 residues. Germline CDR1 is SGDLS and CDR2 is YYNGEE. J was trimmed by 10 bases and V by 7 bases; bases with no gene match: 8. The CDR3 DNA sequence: TGTGCCAGCTCCGGGACAGATCGCTCACCCCTCCACTTT. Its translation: CASSGTDRSPLHF.

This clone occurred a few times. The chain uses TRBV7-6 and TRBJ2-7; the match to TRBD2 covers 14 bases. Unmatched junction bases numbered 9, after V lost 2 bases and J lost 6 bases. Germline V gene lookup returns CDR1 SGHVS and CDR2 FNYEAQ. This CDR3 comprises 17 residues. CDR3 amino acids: CASSLNLGLAGGSEQYF. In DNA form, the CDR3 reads TGTGCCAGCAGCTTAAACCTAGGACTAGCGGGAGGTAGCGAGCAGTACTTC.